This section outlines one TCR beta chain sequence together with its context. The CDR3 totals 14 residues. Deletions cut 6 bases from V and 5 bases from J, with 14 bases between. Germline V gives CDR1 MGHRA, CDR2 YSYEKL. Assay: immunoSEQ multiplex PCR; the TCRdb copy retains only in-frame clones and omits some. Among fewer than 25,000 clones listed, around nine tenths were seen once. This record comes from a study of chemoradiotherapy in HPV16-positive cancers. The J gene is TRBJ2-4, the V gene TRBV4-1; no firm D call. The sequence derives from a human donor with HPV-associated anogenital cancer. The sequenced sample was blood, obtained from a patient who underwent chemoradiotherapy. The CDR3, as DNA: TGCGCCAGCAGGGGTCTGGCAGGCCAAAACATTCAGTACTTC. Translation gives CASRGLAGQNIQYF.